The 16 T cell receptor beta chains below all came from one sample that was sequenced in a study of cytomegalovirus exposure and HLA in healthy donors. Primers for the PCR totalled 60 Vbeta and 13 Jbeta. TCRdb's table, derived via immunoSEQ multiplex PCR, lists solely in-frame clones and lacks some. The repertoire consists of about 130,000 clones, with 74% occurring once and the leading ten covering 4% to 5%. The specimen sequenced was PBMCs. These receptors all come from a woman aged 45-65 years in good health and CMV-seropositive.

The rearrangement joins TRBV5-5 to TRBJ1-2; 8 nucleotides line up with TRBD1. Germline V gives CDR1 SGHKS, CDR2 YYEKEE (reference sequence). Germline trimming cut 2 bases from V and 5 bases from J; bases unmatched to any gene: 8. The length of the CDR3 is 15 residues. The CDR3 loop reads CASSLQPTGVYGYTF. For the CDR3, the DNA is TGTGCCAGCAGCTTACAACCGACAGGGGTGTATGGCTACACCTTC.

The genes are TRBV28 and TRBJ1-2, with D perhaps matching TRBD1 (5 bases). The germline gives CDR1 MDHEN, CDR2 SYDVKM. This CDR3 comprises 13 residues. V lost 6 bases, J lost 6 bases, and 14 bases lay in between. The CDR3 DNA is TGTGCCAGCAGACGAGGTGGGGGGAATGGCTACACCTTC. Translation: CASRRGGGNGYTF.

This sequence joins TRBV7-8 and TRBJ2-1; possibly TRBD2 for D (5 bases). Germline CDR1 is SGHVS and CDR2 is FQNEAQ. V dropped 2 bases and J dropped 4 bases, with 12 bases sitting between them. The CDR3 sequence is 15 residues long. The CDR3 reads CASSLIEGPYNEQFF. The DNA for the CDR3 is TGTGCCAGCAGCTTAATAGAGGGCCCATACAATGAGCAGTTCTTC.

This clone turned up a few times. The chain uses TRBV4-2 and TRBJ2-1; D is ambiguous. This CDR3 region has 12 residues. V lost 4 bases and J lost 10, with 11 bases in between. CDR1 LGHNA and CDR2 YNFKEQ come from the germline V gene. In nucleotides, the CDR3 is TGTGCCAGCAGCCCACAGTTCGGCGAGCAGTTCTTC. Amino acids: CASSPQFGEQFF.

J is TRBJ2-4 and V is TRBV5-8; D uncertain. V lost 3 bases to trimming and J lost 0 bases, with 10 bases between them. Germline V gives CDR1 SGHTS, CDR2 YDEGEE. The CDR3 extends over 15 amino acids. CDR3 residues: CASSYGSIAKNIQYF. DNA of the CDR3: TGTGCCAGCAGCTACGGGTCTATAGCCAAAAACATTCAGTACTTC. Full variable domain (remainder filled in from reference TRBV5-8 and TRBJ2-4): EAGVTQSPTHLIKTRGQQATLRCSPISGHTSVYWYQQALGLGLQFLLWYDEGEERNRGNFPPRFSGRQFPNYSSELNVNALELEDSALYLCASSYGSIAKNIQYFGAGTRLSVL.

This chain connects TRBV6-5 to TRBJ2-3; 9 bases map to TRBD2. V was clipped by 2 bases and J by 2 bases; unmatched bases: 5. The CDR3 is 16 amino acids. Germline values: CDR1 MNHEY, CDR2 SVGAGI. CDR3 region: CASSYVKRGATDTQYF. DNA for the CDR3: TGTGCCAGCAGTTACGTGAAGCGGGGGGCCACAGATACGCAGTATTTT.

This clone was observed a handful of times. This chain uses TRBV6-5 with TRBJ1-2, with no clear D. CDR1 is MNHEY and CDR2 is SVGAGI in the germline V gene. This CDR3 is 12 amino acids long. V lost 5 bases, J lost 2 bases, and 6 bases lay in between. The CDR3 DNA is TGTGCCAGCAGTACGGGAAACTATGGCTACACCTTC. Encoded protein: CASSTGNYGYTF.

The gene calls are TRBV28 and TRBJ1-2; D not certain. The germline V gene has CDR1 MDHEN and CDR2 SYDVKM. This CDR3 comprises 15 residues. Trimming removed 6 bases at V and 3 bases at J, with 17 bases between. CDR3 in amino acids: CASRPPLGSDYGYTF. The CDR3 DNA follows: TGTGCCAGCAGACCCCCACTAGGCTCCGACTATGGCTACACCTTC.

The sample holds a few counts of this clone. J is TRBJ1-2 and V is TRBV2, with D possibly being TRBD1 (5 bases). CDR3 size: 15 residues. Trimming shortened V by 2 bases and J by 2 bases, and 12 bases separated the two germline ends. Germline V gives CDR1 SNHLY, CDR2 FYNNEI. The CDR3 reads CASSERRGRNYGYTF. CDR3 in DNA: TGTGCCAGCAGTGAAAGGCGGGGACGGAACTATGGCTACACCTTC.

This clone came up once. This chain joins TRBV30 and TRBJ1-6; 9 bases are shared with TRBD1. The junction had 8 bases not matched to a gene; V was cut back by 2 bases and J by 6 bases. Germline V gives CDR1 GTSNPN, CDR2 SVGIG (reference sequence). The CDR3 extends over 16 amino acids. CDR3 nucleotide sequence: TGTGCCTGGAGTTCCACGGGGACAGGGCGTAATTCACCCCTCCACTTT. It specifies CAWSSTGTGRNSPLHF.

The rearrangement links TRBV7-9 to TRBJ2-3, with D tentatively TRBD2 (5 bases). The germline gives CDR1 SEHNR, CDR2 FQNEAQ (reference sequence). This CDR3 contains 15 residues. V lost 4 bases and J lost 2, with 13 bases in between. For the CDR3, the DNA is TGTGCCAGCAGCTCCATGTGGGGAGACACAGATACGCAGTATTTT. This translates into CASSSMWGDTDTQYF.

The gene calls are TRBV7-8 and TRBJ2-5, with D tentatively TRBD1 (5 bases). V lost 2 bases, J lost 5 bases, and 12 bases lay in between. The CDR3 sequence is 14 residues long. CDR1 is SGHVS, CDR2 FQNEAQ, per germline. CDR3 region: CASSLPHAGETQYF. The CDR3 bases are TGTGCCAGCAGCTTACCCCACGCAGGGGAGACCCAGTACTTC.

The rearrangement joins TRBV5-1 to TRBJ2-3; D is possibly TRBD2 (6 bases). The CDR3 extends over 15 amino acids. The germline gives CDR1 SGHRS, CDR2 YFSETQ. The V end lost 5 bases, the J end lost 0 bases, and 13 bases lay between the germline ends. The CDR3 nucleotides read TGCGCCAGCAGGGAGGGCCAAGGGAGCACAGATACGCAGTATTTT. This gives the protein CASREGQGSTDTQYF. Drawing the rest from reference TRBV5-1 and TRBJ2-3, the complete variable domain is KAGVTQTPRYLIKTRGQQVTLSCSPISGHRSVSWYQQTPGQGLQFLFEYFSETQRNKGNFPGRFSGRQFSNSRSEMNVSTLELGDSALYLCASREGQGSTDTQYFGPGTRLTVL.

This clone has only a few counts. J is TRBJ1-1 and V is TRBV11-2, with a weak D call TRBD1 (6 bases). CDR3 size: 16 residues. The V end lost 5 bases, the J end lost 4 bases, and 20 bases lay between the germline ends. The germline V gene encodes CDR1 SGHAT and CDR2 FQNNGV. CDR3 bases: TGTGCCAGCAGCCCCAGACCCAAGGGGGTAGGCACTGAAGCTTTCTTT. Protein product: CASSPRPKGVGTEAFF. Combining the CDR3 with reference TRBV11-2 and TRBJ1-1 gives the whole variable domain EAGVAQSPRYKIIEKRQSVAFWCNPISGHATLYWYQQILGQGPKLLIQFQNNGVVDDSQLPKDRFSAERLKGVDSTLKIQPAKLEDSAVYLCASSPRPKGVGTEAFFGQGTRLTVV.

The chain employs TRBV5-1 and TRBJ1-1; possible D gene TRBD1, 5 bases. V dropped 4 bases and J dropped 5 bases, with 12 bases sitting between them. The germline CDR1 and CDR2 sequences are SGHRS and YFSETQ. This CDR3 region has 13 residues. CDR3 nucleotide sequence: TGCGCCAGCAGCGCGCCAGGGATGACTGAAGCTTTCTTT. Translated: CASSAPGMTEAFF.

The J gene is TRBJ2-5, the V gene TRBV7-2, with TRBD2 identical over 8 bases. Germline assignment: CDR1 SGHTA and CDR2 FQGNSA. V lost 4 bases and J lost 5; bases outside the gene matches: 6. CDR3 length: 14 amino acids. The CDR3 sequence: CASSYGLALETQYF. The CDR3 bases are TGTGCCAGCAGCTACGGACTAGCTTTGGAGACCCAGTACTTC.